This TCR beta chain was captured by sequencing in a study of blood T cell repertoires in COVID-19. Across the whole study: Sites in the United States, Italy and Spain provided acute and convalescent COVID-19 samples. PBMCs, B-cell-depleted T cells, or T cells were the source of the cDNA or gDNA that made up the material.

As processed by the authors: Cell counts per sample came from amplifying reference gene primers. The method was immunoSEQ multiplex PCR; TCRdb's version includes in-frame clones alone and lacks a portion of them. Clone size and V and J calls were adopted from that table, with D and trimming inferred from the DNA. Here the sample spans approximately 260,000 clones, 80% to 90% being singletons. This clone turned up a few times. Within the sample, other DNA sequences also encode this same CDR3. The sample consisted of peripheral blood. This clonotype was obtained from a woman aged 65 to 85 with acute or convalescent COVID-19.

CDR3 in amino acids: CASSLAGTENQPQHF. The DNA of the CDR3 is TGCGCCAGCAGCTTGGCCGGGACAGAGAATCAGCCCCAGCATTTT. The chain links TRBV5-1 to TRBJ1-5; 7 bases are shared with TRBD1. CDR1 and CDR2 (germline): SGHRS, YFSETQ. The CDR3 has 15 amino acids. Trimming cost V 0 bases and J 4 bases; bases outside gene matches: 4.